These T cell receptor beta chains were read from a single sample in a study of T cell changes during pregnancy in multiple sclerosis. Assay used: immunoSEQ multiplex PCR; TCRdb lists only in-frame clones, some missing. The data contain some 60,000 clones, approximately 91% of them singletons. Here the sequenced sample was peripheral blood, taken after pregnancy. The receptors here all came from a female donor with multiple sclerosis, enrolled in a pregnancy study. Each CDR3 is given with its conserved first and last residue. D genes are given only for firm matches. Only some rows state a clone size, as once, few, many or a class for expanded clones.

V gene	clone size	J gene	D gene	CDR3 protein	CDR3 DNA
TRBV30	-	TRBJ2-7	-	CAWRAPVGRSYEQYF	TGTGCCTGGAGGGCCCCAGTGGGGAGGTCCTACGAGCAGTACTTC
TRBV10-3	-	TRBJ1-3	TRBD1	CAIGGQGAGGNTIYF	TGTGCCATCGGGGGACAGGGGGCCGGTGGAAACACCATATATTTT
TRBV19	-	TRBJ2-5	-	CASSIRDGETQYF	TGTGCCAGTAGTATACGGGATGGAGAGACCCAGTACTTC
TRBV7-9	-	TRBJ1-6	TRBD1	CATSQGDNSPLHF	TGTGCCACCTCACAGGGGGATAATTCACCCCTCCACTTT
TRBV2	-	TRBJ2-3	TRBD1	CASSGGQGSTDTQYF	TGTGCCAGCAGTGGGGGACAGGGGAGCACAGATACGCAGTATTTT
TRBV7-2	-	TRBJ1-1	-	CASSLGATNLLLNTEAFF	TGTGCCAGCAGCTTGGGGGCGACCAATTTATTATTGAACACTGAAGCTTTCTTT
TRBV7-2	-	TRBJ2-3	-	CASSLATGISTDTQYF	TGTGCCAGCAGCTTAGCGACGGGGATTAGCACAGATACGCAGTATTTT
TRBV19	-	TRBJ2-1	-	CATQSRTGDSYNEQFF	TGTGCCACCCAGTCCCGAACGGGGGACTCCTACAATGAGCAGTTCTTC
TRBV2	-	TRBJ1-4	-	CASMIDRATNEKLFF	TGTGCCAGCATGATCGACAGAGCAACTAATGAAAAACTGTTTTTT
TRBV6-5	-	TRBJ2-1	TRBD2	CASSLLAGANEQFF	TGTGCCAGCAGCCTACTAGCGGGGGCCAATGAGCAGTTCTTC
TRBV9	few	TRBJ2-2	TRBD2	CASSVGPSGGTGELFF	TGTGCCAGCAGCGTAGGGCCTAGCGGGGGGACCGGGGAGCTGTTTTTT